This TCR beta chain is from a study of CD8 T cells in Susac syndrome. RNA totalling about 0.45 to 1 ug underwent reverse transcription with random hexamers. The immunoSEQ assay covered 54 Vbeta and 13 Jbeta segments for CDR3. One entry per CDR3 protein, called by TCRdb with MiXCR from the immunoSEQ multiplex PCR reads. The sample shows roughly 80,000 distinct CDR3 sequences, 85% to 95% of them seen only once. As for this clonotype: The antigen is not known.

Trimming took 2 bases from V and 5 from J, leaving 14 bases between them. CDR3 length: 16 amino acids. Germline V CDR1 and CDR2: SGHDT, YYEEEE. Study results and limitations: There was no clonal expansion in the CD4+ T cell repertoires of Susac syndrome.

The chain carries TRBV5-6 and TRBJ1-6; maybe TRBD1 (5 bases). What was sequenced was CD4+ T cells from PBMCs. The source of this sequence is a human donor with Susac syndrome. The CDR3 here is CASSFFGGPDNSPLHF. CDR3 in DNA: TGTGCCAGCAGCTTCTTTGGGGGACCGGATAATTCACCCCTCCACTTT. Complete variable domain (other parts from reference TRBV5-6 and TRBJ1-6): DAGVTQSPTHLIKTRGQQVTLRCSPKSGHDTVSWYQQALGQGPQFIFQYYEEEERQRGNFPDRFSGHQFPNYSSELNVNALLLGDSALYLCASSFFGGPDNSPLHFGNGTRLTVT.